Below are 21 T cell receptor beta chains sequenced from a single sample in a study of T cells expressing NK-cell markers. No DNA is given; TCRdb re-called the 5' RACE reads and lists each CDR3 protein once. This table holds 200,000 to 300,000 distinct CDR3 sequences. The sequencing input was blood T cells: a sorted CD56 or NKG2C T cell subset, CD4+ or CD8+ T cells, or bulk PBMC T cells (not recorded which). These receptors all stem from a man in his late teens or twenties in good health.

V is TRBV6-1 and J is TRBJ1-1. CDR1 is MNHNS, CDR2 SASEGT, per germline. This CDR3 is 13 amino acids long. CDR3 residues: CASSESDWTEAFF.

The rearrangement joins TRBV7-9 to TRBJ2-7. Germline-derived CDR1 and CDR2 are SEHNR and FQNEAQ (reference sequence). The CDR3 consists of 13 residues. The CDR3 sequence is CASSLSGEYEQYF.

This rearrangement joins TRBV4-2 to TRBJ2-1; without DNA, the TCRdb call of TRBD2 cannot be checked. CDR3 length: 21 residues. Germline V gene lookup returns CDR1 LGHNA and CDR2 YNFKEQ. Here the CDR3 reads CASSPSAGVNRLAGAGNEQFF.

The V call is TRBV7-2, the J call TRBJ1-2; TCRdb's D gene call, TRBD1, goes unchecked for lack of DNA. This CDR3 region has 14 residues. CDR1 is SGHTA and CDR2 is FQGNSA in the germline V gene. CDR3: CASSFGLDSQGYTF.

The V call is TRBV6-5, the J call TRBJ1-1; TCRdb selects TRBD1, and the lack of DNA leaves this call unchecked. Per germline, CDR1 MNHEY and CDR2 SVGAGI. The CDR3 length is 15 residues. The CDR3: CASSPRQGMNTEAFF.

The V call is TRBV20-1, the J call TRBJ2-1; absent DNA, TCRdb's TRBD2 call cannot be checked. CDR3 length: 13 amino acids. Germline V gene data show CDR1 as DFQATT and CDR2 as SNEGSKA (reference sequence). The CDR3 reads CSASSGSMGEQFF.

The chain has TRBV12-3 or TRBV12-4 and TRBJ2-1; TCRdb's D gene call, TRBD2, goes unchecked for lack of DNA. The CDR3 covers 13 residues. The CDR3 region is CASSGRPGNEQFF.

The chain has TRBV20-1 and TRBJ2-3; TCRdb lists TRBD1, though no DNA is available to test this call. CDR3 length: 12 amino acids. CDR1 DFQATT and CDR2 SNEGSKA come from the germline V gene (reference sequence). The CDR3 reads CSAKKGGGEQYF.

The rearrangement links TRBV5-1 to TRBJ2-2; TCRdb proposes TRBD1, but this gene call is untestable without DNA. This CDR3 is 14 amino acids long. Germline loops: CDR1 SGHRS, CDR2 YFSETQ. Here the CDR3 reads CASSSTGRSGELFF.

The CDR3 region is CASSLAGGAAETQYF. The rearrangement joins TRBV5-1 to TRBJ2-5; TCRdb selects TRBD1, and the lack of DNA leaves this call unchecked. Germline V lookup: CDR1 SGHRS, CDR2 YFSETQ. The CDR3 extends over 15 amino acids.

The rearrangement uses TRBV10-3 and TRBJ2-4; TCRdb returns TRBD1, unconfirmable since there is no DNA. This CDR3 has 14 amino acids. Germline assignment: CDR1 ENHRY and CDR2 SYGVKD. The CDR3: CAISEQGAANIQYF.

J is TRBJ2-1 and V is TRBV12-3 or TRBV12-4; TCRdb reports TRBD1, a call that lacks DNA to check it against. The CDR3 spans 13 residues. CDR3 amino acids: CASSSGALNEQFF.

The chain links TRBV5-6 to TRBJ2-1; TCRdb reports TRBD1, a call that lacks DNA to check it against. Germline CDR1 reads SGHDT; CDR2 reads YYEEEE. The CDR3 consists of 13 residues. The CDR3 spells CASSFTGAGEQFF.

This chain joins TRBV5-1 and TRBJ2-7. Germline loops: CDR1 SGHRS, CDR2 YFSETQ. The CDR3 sequence is 16 residues long. The CDR3 sequence is CASTIQGGLSSYEQYF. Full variable domain (missing parts from reference TRBV5-1 and TRBJ2-7): KAGVTQTPRYLIKTRGQQVTLSCSPISGHRSVSWYQQTPGQGLQFLFEYFSETQRNKGNFPGRFSGRQFSNSRSEMNVSTLELGDSALYLCASTIQGGLSSYEQYFGPGTRLTVT.

V and J are TRBV6-2 or TRBV6-3 and TRBJ2-1; there is no DNA to check the TCRdb D call of TRBD1. Germline CDR1 is MNHEY and CDR2 is SVGEGT. The CDR3 length is 16 residues. The CDR3 reads CASSYSWASRAGEQFF.

The V and J genes are TRBV24-1 and TRBJ1-5; TCRdb indicates TRBD1, and absent DNA this call remains unverified. The CDR3 length is 17 residues. Germline V gene sequence: CDR1 KGHDR, CDR2 SFDVKD. The CDR3 spells CATSDAFPGHSGQPQHF.

The chain has TRBV20-1 and TRBJ2-1; without DNA, the TCRdb call of TRBD1 cannot be checked. The germline gives CDR1 DFQATT, CDR2 SNEGSKA (reference sequence). The CDR3 contains 11 residues. Here the CDR3 reads CSARDRPGEFF.

The gene calls are TRBV30 and TRBJ2-1. The V gene's germline CDR1 is GTSNPN and CDR2 SVGIG (reference sequence). The CDR3 is 12 residues long. CDR3 residues: CAWKDFYNEQFF.

V usage is TRBV13 and J usage is TRBJ2-1; TCRdb's D gene call, TRBD1, goes unchecked for lack of DNA. This CDR3 spans 14 amino acids. Germline V lookup: CDR1 PRHDT, CDR2 FYEKMQ (reference sequence). This CDR3 reads CASSNRDSYNEQFF.

Here the CDR3 reads CASTPVVGGDEQFF. The chain uses TRBV12-3 or TRBV12-4 and TRBJ2-1; the TRBD2 assignment by TCRdb is unverifiable without DNA. The length of the CDR3 is 14 residues.

V usage is TRBV3-1 and J usage is TRBJ1-1. The length of the CDR3 is 12 residues. Germline values: CDR1 LGHDT, CDR2 YNNKEL (reference sequence). This CDR3 reads CASSHSRDEAFF.